Below, 24 T cell receptor beta chains from the same sample are listed, as sequenced in a study of T cell repertoires in aging, cancer and after chemotherapy. TRB rearrangements spanning V, D and J were amplified using mixed TRB-A/B primers. In TCRdb, the multiplex PCR reads were re-called with MiXCR into one record per CDR3 protein. The profile shows approximately 2,900 distinct CDR3 sequences, roughly 50% of them singletons. Peripheral blood genomic DNA, not sorted cells or RNA, was the template. Sequencing was done on a sample of blood. The origin of the receptors is a human donor with a blood cancer.

V gene TRBV10-3 combines with J gene TRBJ2-1; 13 bases match TRBD2. This CDR3 is built from 13 residues. Germline-derived CDR1 and CDR2 are ENHRY and SYGVKD. V was clipped by 3 bases and J by 16 bases; unmatched bases: 6. For the CDR3, the DNA is TGTGCCATCAGTGACCGACTAGCGGGGGGTTTTTTCTTC. Amino acid sequence: CAISDRLAGGFFF.

For the CDR3, the DNA is TGTGCCAGTAGAAGCACAGATACGCAGTATTTT. Amino acid sequence: CASRSTDTQYF. The chain couples TRBV19 to TRBJ2-3; D gene unclear. CDR3 length: 11 amino acids. Trimming shortened V by 6 bases and J by 0 bases, and 1 base separated the two germline ends. The germline CDR1 and CDR2 sequences are LNHDA and SQIVND (reference sequence).

There are a few counts of this clonotype. This sequence joins TRBV19 and TRBJ1-5; a possible D gene is TRBD1 (6 bases). CDR3 size: 16 residues. Germline V gene lookup returns CDR1 LNHDA and CDR2 SQIVND (reference sequence). Trimming stripped 5 bases from V and 4 bases from J, with 18 bases between. CDR3 nucleotides: TGTGCCAGTAGTCGCCTGGCAGGACAGAAGAATCAGCCCCAGCATTTT. Translation gives CASSRLAGQKNQPQHF.

In this sample, this clonotype turned up a few times. This CDR3 reads CATSSARGVGVAFF. DNA of the CDR3: TGTGCCACCTCTTCTGCCAGGGGCGTCGGTGTGGCTTTCTTT. This rearrangement joins TRBV19 to TRBJ1-1; a weak D match, TRBD1 (6 bases). Trimming shortened V by 10 bases and J by 11 bases, and 26 bases separated the two germline ends. Per germline, CDR1 LNHDA and CDR2 SQIVND (reference sequence). The CDR3 is 14 residues long.

The chain has TRBV27 and TRBJ1-1; D possibly corresponds to TRBD1 (6 bases). Germline V gene data show CDR1 as MNHEY and CDR2 as SMNVEV (reference sequence). CDR3 length: 16 residues. V lost 4 bases, J lost 3 bases, and 18 bases lay in between. The CDR3 here is CASSSTLGQSDTEAFF. In nucleotides, the CDR3 is TGTGCCAGCAGTTCAACCCTAGGACAGTCCGACACTGAAGCTTTCTTT.

The CDR3 loop reads CASRLGGMGNTIYF. The CDR3 DNA reads as TGTGCCAGCAGACTAGGGGGAATGGGAAACACCATATATTTT. This chain links TRBV5-4 with TRBJ1-3, with D perhaps TRBD1 (6 bases). CDR1 is SGHNT and CDR2 is YYREEE in the germline V gene (reference sequence). This CDR3 has 14 residues. Between the trimmed V and J ends, which lost 5 bases and 4 bases, there was a span of 13 bases.

This chain joins TRBV6-6 and TRBJ1-2; D gene ambiguous. The V end lost 6 bases, the J end lost 6 bases, and 14 bases lay between the germline ends. CDR3 length: 13 amino acids. The germline CDR1 and CDR2 sequences are MNHNY and SVGAGI (reference sequence). CDR3 loop: CASSPVTEDGYTF. For the CDR3, the DNA is TGTGCCAGCAGCCCTGTTACAGAGGATGGCTACACCTTC.

This clonotype counts as medium-sized. This rearrangement joins TRBV15 to TRBJ2-3; a possible D gene is TRBD1 (6 bases). V lost 5 bases and J 0 bases, leaving 15 bases between the germline ends. The CDR3 runs to 16 residues. Germline assignment: CDR1 LNHNV and CDR2 YYDKDF (reference sequence). CDR3 coding DNA: TGTGCCACCAGCCTAAAACAGGGAACTAGCACAGATACGCAGTATTTT. Its protein is CATSLKQGTSTDTQYF. Supplemented by reference TRBV15 and TRBJ2-3, the full variable domain reads DAMVIQNPRYQVTQFGKPVTLSCSQTLNHNVMYWYQQKSSQAPKLLFHYYDKDFNNEADTPDNFQSRRPNTSFCFLDIRSPGLGDTAMYLCATSLKQGTSTDTQYFGPGTRLTVL.

This clonotype has just one count. The chain has TRBV30 and TRBJ1-3, with D tentatively TRBD1 (5 bases). Trimming pared 2 bases from V and 0 bases from J, leaving 5 bases between. CDR1 and CDR2 (germline): GTSNPN, SVGIG (reference sequence). This CDR3 comprises 13 residues. The CDR3 nucleotides read TGTGCCTGGAGTCAGGGCTCTGGAAACACCATATATTTT. Protein: CAWSQGSGNTIYF. The whole variable domain, filled in from reference TRBV30 and TRBJ1-3, reads SQTIHQWPATLVQPVGSPLSLECTVEGTSNPNLYWYRQAAGRGLQLLFYSVGIGQISSEVPQNLSASRPQDRQFILSSKKLLLSDSGFYLCAWSQGSGNTIYFGEGSWLTVV.

In this sample, this clonotype turned up a few times. The CDR3 spells CASSWGSNEKLFF. Written as DNA, the CDR3 is TGTGCCAGCAGTTGGGGCAGTAATGAAAAACTGTTTTTT. The chain couples TRBV12-3 or TRBV12-4 to TRBJ1-4; tentatively, D is TRBD1 (5 bases). The CDR3 consists of 13 residues. Between the trimmed V and J ends, which lost 4 bases and 4 bases, there was a span of 7 bases.

This clonotype was detected only once. J is TRBJ1-5 and V is TRBV6-5; possible D gene TRBD1, 5 bases. Trimming took 2 bases from V and 3 from J, leaving 14 bases between them. The CDR3 loop spans 16 amino acids. The V gene's germline CDR1 is MNHEY and CDR2 SVGAGI. The DNA of the CDR3 is TGTGCCAGCAGTTACCGCCGGGCAGGGCCCAATCAGCCCCAGCATTTT. Its protein product is CASSYRRAGPNQPQHF.

Here the CDR3 DNA reads TGTGCCAGCAGTTACGGCCTAGCGACCCTGCAAGAGACCCAGTACTTC. Its protein product is CASSYGLATLQETQYF. The chain combines TRBV6-2 or TRBV6-3 with TRBJ2-5; D is possibly TRBD2 (6 bases). The V gene lost 2 bases and the J gene lost 2 bases, with 15 bases spanning the gap. The germline CDR1 and CDR2 sequences are MNHEY and SVGEGT. The CDR3 extends over 16 amino acids.

The CDR3 is CASRSDGWNTEAFF. CDR3 coding DNA: TGCGCCAGCAGGTCGGACGGGTGGAACACTGAAGCTTTCTTT. The chain uses TRBV10-2 and TRBJ1-1; D unclear. V lost 6 bases, J lost 1 base, and 12 bases lay in between. The CDR3 covers 14 residues. The germline V gene has CDR1 WSHSY and CDR2 SAAADI.

This clonotype came up a few times. This chain connects TRBV19 to TRBJ2-7, with unresolved D. Germline V gene lookup returns CDR1 LNHDA and CDR2 SQIVND (reference sequence). There are 13 residues in the CDR3. Trimming left V 5 bases short and J 2 bases short, with 10 bases between. The CDR3 DNA reads TGTGCCAGTAGTGTCGGGCTTACCTACGAGCAGTACTTC. Translation: CASSVGLTYEQYF.

The gene calls are TRBV20-1 and TRBJ2-5; 9 nucleotides align to TRBD1. This CDR3 comprises 14 residues. Looked up from germline, CDR1 is DFQATT and CDR2 is SNEGSKA (reference sequence). The V and J ends lost 6 bases and 5 bases, in that order; junction bases with no gene match: 10. DNA for the CDR3: TGCAGTGCGAACCCCGGACAGGGGTCGGAGACCCAGTACTTC. Translation gives CSANPGQGSETQYF.

The chain couples TRBV6-2 or TRBV6-3 to TRBJ1-3, with D perhaps matching TRBD1 (5 bases). The CDR3 length is 13 residues. V gave up 8 bases and J gave up 0 bases, with 8 bases separating them. CDR1 is MNHEY and CDR2 is SVGEGT in the germline V gene. The CDR3 DNA is TGTGCCAGCGGGGGGAGCTCTGGAAACACCATATATTTT. Translated: CASGGSSGNTIYF.

CDR3 protein: CASSLWSGTDTQYF. The DNA of the CDR3 is TGTGCCAGCAGCTTGTGGTCAGGCACAGATACGCAGTATTTT. The genes are TRBV5-4 and TRBJ2-3; D not certain. Trimming pared 1 base from V and 1 base from J, leaving 7 bases between. The CDR3 loop spans 14 amino acids. CDR1 SGHNT and CDR2 YYREEE come from the germline V gene (reference sequence). The whole variable domain, filled in from reference TRBV5-4 and TRBJ2-3, reads ETGVTQSPTHLIKTRGQQVTLRCSSQSGHNTVSWYQQALGQGPQFIFQYYREEENGRGNFPPRFSGLQFPNYSSELNVNALELDDSALYLCASSLWSGTDTQYFGPGTRLTVL.

The CDR3 reads CASSPGGAAGYGYTF. The CDR3 DNA reads as TGTGCCAGCAGCCCCGGTGGGGCCGCAGGCTATGGCTACACCTTC. This chain connects TRBV6-5 to TRBJ1-2; D possibly corresponds to TRBD1 (5 bases). V shed 6 bases and J shed 4 bases, with 18 bases lying between them. This CDR3 region has 15 residues. Germline V lookup: CDR1 MNHEY, CDR2 SVGAGI.

The chain combines TRBV7-2 with TRBJ2-3; tentatively, D is TRBD2 (6 bases). In germline, CDR1 is SGHTA, CDR2 FQGNSA. V was shortened by 3 bases and J by 5 bases, with 12 bases between the two germline ends. The CDR3 totals 14 residues. This chain's CDR3 is CASSFGGREDTQYF. The CDR3 DNA reads as TGTGCCAGCAGCTTCGGCGGGCGGGAAGATACGCAGTATTTT.

The chain couples TRBV5-6 to TRBJ2-1; D might be TRBD2 (6 bases). Per germline, CDR1 SGHDT and CDR2 YYEEEE. The CDR3 is 15 amino acids. Between the trimmed V and J ends, which lost 4 bases and 0 bases, there was a span of 11 bases. CDR3 DNA: TGTGCCAGCAGCCCGGGACTGGACTCCTACAATGAGCAGTTCTTC. Amino acid sequence: CASSPGLDSYNEQFF.

The chain carries TRBV6-6 and TRBJ2-7; D gene unclear. V lost 0 bases and J 6 bases, leaving 9 bases between the germline ends. This CDR3 has 13 residues. Germline V gene lookup returns CDR1 MNHNY and CDR2 SVGAGI (reference sequence). The chain's CDR3 is CASSYSATVEQYF. As DNA, the CDR3 is TGTGCCAGCAGTTACTCCGCCACAGTCGAGCAGTACTTC.

This chain joins TRBV6-5 and TRBJ2-2; tentative D call: TRBD2 (6 bases). The CDR3 has 13 residues. V dropped 6 bases and J dropped 4 bases, with 9 bases sitting between them. The germline gives CDR1 MNHEY, CDR2 SVGAGI. The CDR3 DNA is TGTGCCAGCAGGATAGCGGTCACCGGGGAGCTGTTTTTT. Translated, it gives CASRIAVTGELFF.

This clonotype was detected only a few times. The J gene is TRBJ2-7, the V gene TRBV18; 10 bases are a match to TRBD1. V was clipped by 5 bases and J by 5 bases; unmatched bases: 3. The CDR3 runs 13 residues. Germline V gene sequence: CDR1 KGHSH, CDR2 LQKENI. The CDR3 nucleotides are TGTGCCAGCTCAAGGACAGGGGGGAACGAGCAGTACTTC. Amino acid sequence: CASSRTGGNEQYF.

This clonotype was counted only a few times. The chain employs TRBV30 and TRBJ1-2; 11 bases agree with TRBD1. V shed 4 bases, J shed 6 bases, and the junction held 4 bases outside the gene matches. This CDR3 is built from 13 residues. CDR1 is GTSNPN, CDR2 SVGIG, per germline (reference sequence). CDR3 sequence: CAWNRDRGDGYTF. The CDR3 DNA reads TGTGCCTGGAACAGGGACAGGGGGGATGGCTACACCTTC.